Included here is one T cell receptor (beta chain) sequence, with context. The table came from immunoSEQ multiplex PCR; TCRdb's copy has only in-frame clones and leaves some out. The sample includes about 98,000 clones, approximately 95% of them seen just once. The data originate from a study of technical replicates of blood from several donors. Material for sequencing was T cells isolated from PBMCs. The sequence came from a human donor in good health.

The CDR3 sequence is CASSGQESSYEQYF. CDR3 coding DNA: TGCGCCAGCAGTGGACAGGAAAGCTCCTACGAGCAGTACTTC. The rearrangement joins TRBV10-1 to TRBJ2-7; D is perhaps TRBD1 (6 bases). The CDR3 totals 14 residues. Deletions cut 4 bases from V and 0 bases from J, with 10 bases between. The germline CDR1 and CDR2 sequences are WNHNN and SYGVQD (reference sequence).